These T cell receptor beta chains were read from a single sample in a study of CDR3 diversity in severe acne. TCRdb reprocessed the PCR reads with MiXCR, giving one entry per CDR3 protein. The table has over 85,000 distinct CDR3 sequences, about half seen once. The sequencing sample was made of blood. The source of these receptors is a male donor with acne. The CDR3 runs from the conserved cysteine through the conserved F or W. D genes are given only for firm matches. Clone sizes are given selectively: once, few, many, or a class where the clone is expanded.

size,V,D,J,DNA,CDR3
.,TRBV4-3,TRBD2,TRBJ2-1,TGCGCCAGCAGCCATCTCGTCTTTGCGGGAGGCACCTACAATGAGCAGTTCTTC,CASSHLVFAGGTYNEQFF
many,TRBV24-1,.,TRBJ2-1,TGTGCCACCAGTGATGAGGGGGTGGTAGATGAGCAGTTCTTC,CATSDEGVVDEQFF
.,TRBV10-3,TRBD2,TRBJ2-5,TGTGCCAGCAGTTACGGGAGGGGGGACCGGGTGGAGACCCAGTACTTC,CASSYGRGDRVETQYF
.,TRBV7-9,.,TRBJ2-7,TGTGCCAGCAGCAAGCCTGACCTTGTCCACTCCTTCGGCCCCTACGAGCAGTACTTC,CASSKPDLVHSFGPYEQYF
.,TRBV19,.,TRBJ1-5,TGTGCCGGGACTAGCGGACGGTTGAGCAATCAGCCCCAGCATTTT,CAGTSGRLSNQPQHF
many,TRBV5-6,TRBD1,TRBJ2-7,TGTGCCAGCAGCTGGGGGGACAGGGGGCACGAGCAGTACTTC,CASSWGDRGHEQYF
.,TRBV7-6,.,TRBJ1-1,TGTGCCGGCAGCTCAAGGGGCCGATCTGAGGCTTTCTTT,CAGSSRGRSEAFF
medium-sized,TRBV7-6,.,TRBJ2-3,TGTGCCAGCAGCTTAATTCCGAGTAACGGGATACCCACAGATACGCAGTATTTT,CASSLIPSNGIPTDTQYF
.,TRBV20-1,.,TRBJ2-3,TGCAGTGCTAGAGTCGTCTTCTACAATGAGCAGTATTTT,CSARVVFYNEQYF
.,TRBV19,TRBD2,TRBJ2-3,TGTGCCAGTAGTAGGGGATTCCCCGGGACTAGCGGGACAGATACGCAGTATTTT,CASSRGFPGTSGTDTQYF
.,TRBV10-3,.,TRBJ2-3,TGTGCCATCAGTGAGCCCAATTTAACAGATACGCAGTATTTT,CAISEPNLTDTQYF
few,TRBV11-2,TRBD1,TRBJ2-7,TGTGCCAGCAGCCTGACAGGGGAGCAGTACTTC,CASSLTGEQYF
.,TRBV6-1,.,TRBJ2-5,TGTGCCAGCACCGGAGGGGTGGAGCGGAACTACAATGAGACCCAGTACTTC,CASTGGVERNYNETQYF
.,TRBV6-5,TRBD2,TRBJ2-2,TGTGCCAGCAGTTTGCTAGCGGGAGGGAACGCCGGGGAGCTGTTTTTT,CASSLLAGGNAGELFF
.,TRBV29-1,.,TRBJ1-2,TGCAGCGTTTGGGTGCCGGAAAACTATGGCTACACCTTC,CSVWVPENYGYTF
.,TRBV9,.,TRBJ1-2,TGTGCCAGCAGCGTGGCAGCGGGAGGGCATGGCAACACCTTC,CASSVAAGGHGNTF
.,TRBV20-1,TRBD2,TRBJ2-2,TGCAGTGCTATCGGACTAGCGGGAGGCACCGGGGAGCTGTTTTTT,CSAIGLAGGTGELFF
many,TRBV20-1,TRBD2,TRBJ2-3,TGCAGTGCTACGTCGGCTAGCGGTAGCACAGATACGCAGTATTTT,CSATSASGSTDTQYF
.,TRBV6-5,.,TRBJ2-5,TGTGCCAGCAGTAGTAGCGGAGATGGGGAGACCCAGTACTTC,CASSSSGDGETQYF
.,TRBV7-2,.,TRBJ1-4,TGTGCCAGCAGCTTAGTAGGGGTAGGCGAAAAACTGTTTTTT,CASSLVGVGEKLFF
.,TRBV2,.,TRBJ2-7,TGTGCCAGCCTCGGTATAGGCTACGAGCAGTACTTC,CASLGIGYEQYF
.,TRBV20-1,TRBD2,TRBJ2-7,TGCAGTGCTAGAACTAGCGGGAGTATAACCGGGGGCTTATACGAGCAGTACTTC,CSARTSGSITGGLYEQYF
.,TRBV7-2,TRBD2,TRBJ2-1,TGTGCCAGCAGCGAACCGGGACTAGCGGGAGGGCCTTACAATGAGCAGTTCTTC,CASSEPGLAGGPYNEQFF
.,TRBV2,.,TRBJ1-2,TGTGCCAGCAGCCAAAGTCAGTCTTATGGCTACACCTTC,CASSQSQSYGYTF
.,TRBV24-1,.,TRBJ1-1,TGTGCCACGAAGGCCGGGGTTGACACTGAAGCTTTCTTT,CATKAGVDTEAFF
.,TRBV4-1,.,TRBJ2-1,TGCGCCAGCAGCCTAGGAGGGATCACCTACAATGAGCAGTTCTTC,CASSLGGITYNEQFF
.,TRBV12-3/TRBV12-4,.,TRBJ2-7,TGTGCCAGCAGTGTTACGGGAGCGGTCTACGAGCAGTACTTC,CASSVTGAVYEQYF
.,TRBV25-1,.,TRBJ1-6,TGTGCCAGCAGTTATCAACCAGGGATCTATAATTCACCCCTCCACTTT,CASSYQPGIYNSPLHF
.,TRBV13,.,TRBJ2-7,TGTGCCAGCAGCCCTGGACAGTCCTACGAGCAGTACTTC,CASSPGQSYEQYF
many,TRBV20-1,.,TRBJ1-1,TGCAGTGCTAGAGGTCTAGAAGGGACTGAAGCTTTCTTT,CSARGLEGTEAFF
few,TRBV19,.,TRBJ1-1,TGTGCCAGTTTCTCGGGCCCGAACACTGAAGCTTTCTTT,CASFSGPNTEAFF
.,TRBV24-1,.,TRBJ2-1,TGTGCCACCAGCAGGCCCAGGGTTGGAGACAATGAGCAGTTCTTC,CATSRPRVGDNEQFF
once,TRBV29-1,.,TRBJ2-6,TGCAGCGTTGCTAGCTCTGGGGCCAACGTCCTGACTTTC,CSVASSGANVLTF
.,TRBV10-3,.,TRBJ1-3,TGTGCCATCAGTGAGGGATATTGGGGAAACACCATATATTTT,CAISEGYWGNTIYF
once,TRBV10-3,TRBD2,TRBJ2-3,TGTGCCATCAGTGACGTAGGCGGGAGGGCCGGGAGCGATACGCAGTATTTT,CAISDVGGRAGSDTQYF
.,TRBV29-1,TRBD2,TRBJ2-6,TGCAGCGTTTGGTCGGGGGGGATTTTTTCTGGGGCCAACGTCCTGACTTTC,CSVWSGGIFSGANVLTF
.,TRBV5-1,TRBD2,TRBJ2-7,TGCGCCAGCAGCTTAATTAGCGGGAGCCGGGGCGAGCAGTACTTC,CASSLISGSRGEQYF
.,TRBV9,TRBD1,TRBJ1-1,TGTGCCAGCAGCTCTAGACAGGGCGCTTGGGGCACTGAAGCCTTCTTT,CASSSRQGAWGTEAFF
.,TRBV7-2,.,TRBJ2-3,TGTGCCAGCAGCTTGTGGAAGGCAGGTACGCAGTATTTT,CASSLWKAGTQYF
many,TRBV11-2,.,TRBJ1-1,TGTGCCAGCAGCCCCAGGGTTTTGAGTACTGAAGCTTTCTTT,CASSPRVLSTEAFF
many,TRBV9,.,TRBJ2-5,TGTGCCAGCAGCGTAGTGGGAGAGGAACAAGAGACCCAGTACTTC,CASSVVGEEQETQYF
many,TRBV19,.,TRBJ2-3,TGTGCCAGTAGTATGGGGTTGGATACGCAGTATTTT,CASSMGLDTQYF
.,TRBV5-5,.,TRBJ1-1,TGTGCCAGCAGTTTAAAACAGGAGAACACTGAAGCTTTCTTT,CASSLKQENTEAFF
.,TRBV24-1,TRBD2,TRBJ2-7,TGTGCCACCAGTGACCGGGGGACTAGCGGGAGGACAAGCGAGCAGTACTTC,CATSDRGTSGRTSEQYF
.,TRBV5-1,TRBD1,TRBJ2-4,TGCGCCAGCAGCCCGGGGACAGGGGGAAACTTTCAGTACTTC,CASSPGTGGNFQYF
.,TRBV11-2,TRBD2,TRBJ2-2,TGTGCCAGCAGCATACGTGGTGGCGGGAGTGGGGAGCTGTTTTTT,CASSIRGGGSGELFF
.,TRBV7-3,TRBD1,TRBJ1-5,TGTGCCAGCGCAACAGGGGACAATCAGCCCCAGCATTTT,CASATGDNQPQHF
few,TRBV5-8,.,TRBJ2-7,TGTGCCAGCAGCTTGGCTGGTCCGTCACCCTACGAGCAGTACTTC,CASSLAGPSPYEQYF
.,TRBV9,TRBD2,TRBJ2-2,TGTGCCAGCAGCGCAGGGACTAGCGGCACCGGGGAGCTGTTTTTT,CASSAGTSGTGELFF
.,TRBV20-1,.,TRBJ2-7,TGCAGTGCTAGGGAAGTTTATGGGGGGATGCACGAGCAGTACTTC,CSAREVYGGMHEQYF